These 21 T cell receptor beta chains originate from one sample sequenced in a study of OX40 agonist ivuxolimab in advanced cancers. The repertoire was sequenced with immunoSEQ multiplex PCR; TCRdb's copy has only in-frame clones and lacks some. The data contain tens of thousands of clones, around 84% of them singletons. Material: CD4+ or CD8+ T cells sorted from blood, obtained in a trial of the OX40 agonist ivuxolimab. These receptors were collected from an adult with an advanced solid tumor such as melanoma, head and neck, liver or kidney cancer.

The chain carries TRBV7-2 and TRBJ1-1; unclear D gene. Trimming removed 0 bases at V and 5 bases at J, with 4 bases between. CDR1 and CDR2 from the germline V gene are SGHTA and FQGNSA. The CDR3 sequence is 12 residues long. CDR3 bases: TGTGCCAGCAGCTTAGCGTGGACTGAAGCTTTCTTT. It specifies CASSLAWTEAFF.

The chain joins TRBV4-2 to TRBJ2-5, with TRBD2 identical over 9 bases. Germline V CDR1 and CDR2: LGHNA, YNFKEQ. This CDR3 contains 16 residues. Trimming at V came to 0 bases and at J to 5 bases, leaving 7 bases not matched to a gene. For the CDR3, the DNA is TGTGCCAGCAGCCAAGAAGGCGGGGGGGCCCGGGAGACCCAGTACTTC. Translation gives CASSQEGGGARETQYF.

The chain joins TRBV2 to TRBJ2-6; perhaps D is TRBD1 or TRBD2 (7 bases each). CDR3 length: 16 amino acids. V was cut by 7 bases and J by 1 base, with 14 bases left in between. Germline values: CDR1 SNHLY, CDR2 FYNNEI. CDR3 sequence: CASIQGGASGANVLTF. The CDR3 region has the DNA TGTGCCAGCATTCAGGGGGGGGCGTCTGGGGCCAACGTCCTGACTTTC.

The rearrangement uses TRBV6-4 and TRBJ1-1; 9 bases match TRBD1. Per germline, CDR1 MRHNA and CDR2 SNTAGT. Trimming removed 2 bases from V and 5 bases from J; junction bases left unmatched: 3. This CDR3 is built from 14 residues. In nucleotides, the CDR3 is TGTGCCAGCAGTGACACGGACAGGGGTACTGAAGCTTTCTTT. It is translated as CASSDTDRGTEAFF.

This sequence joins TRBV5-1 and TRBJ2-2; no reliable D call. The CDR3 is 15 residues long. Germline-derived CDR1 and CDR2 are SGHRS and YFSETQ. Trimming cost V 2 bases and J 0 bases, with 8 bases left between them. CDR3 sequence reads: CASSFMASNTGELFF. The CDR3 DNA sequence: TGCGCCAGCAGCTTTATGGCCTCGAACACCGGGGAGCTGTTTTTT.

J is TRBJ2-2 and V is TRBV9; D not resolved. The V end was cut by 0 bases, the J end by 4 bases, with 4 bases between. The CDR3 is made up of 13 amino acids. Germline assignment: CDR1 SGDLS and CDR2 YYNGEE. CDR3 sequence (DNA): TGTGCCAGCAGCGTAGCGGTCACCGGGGAGCTGTTTTTT. This gives the protein CASSVAVTGELFF.

This clone has more than one count but fewer than ten. V gene TRBV21-1 combines with J gene TRBJ2-1; the D call of TRBD2 is as the table states it, not checked on the DNA. TRBV21-1 is an annotated pseudogene. The CDR3 runs to 16 residues. The CDR3 is CASSKGREGGYNEQFF. In DNA form, the CDR3 reads TGTGCCAGCAGCAAAGGCAGGGAGGGCGGCTACAATGAGCAGTTCTTC.

V usage is TRBV4-1 and J usage is TRBJ1-1; 10 bases are shared with TRBD1. Trimming at V came to 2 bases and at J to 8 bases, leaving 5 bases not matched to a gene. Germline loops: CDR1 MGHRA, CDR2 YSYEKL. The CDR3 spans 14 residues. In DNA form, the CDR3 reads TGCGCCAGCAGCCAACCGGACAGGGGGGAGGAAGCTTTCTTT. Protein sequence: CASSQPDRGEEAFF.

This sequence joins TRBV5-1 and TRBJ2-5; tentative D call: TRBD2 (6 bases). The ends were cut back, 2 bases at V and 1 base at J, with 9 bases in the middle. The CDR3 runs 14 residues. Germline V lookup: CDR1 SGHRS, CDR2 YFSETQ. CDR3 region: CASSLYGGQETQYF. The DNA of the CDR3 is TGCGCCAGCAGCTTATACGGGGGCCAAGAGACCCAGTACTTC. The entire variable domain, with the rest obtained from reference TRBV5-1 and TRBJ2-5, is as follows: KAGVTQTPRYLIKTRGQQVTLSCSPISGHRSVSWYQQTPGQGLQFLFEYFSETQRNKGNFPGRFSGRQFSNSRSEMNVSTLELGDSALYLCASSLYGGQETQYFGPGTRLLVL.

This clone was detected once. The chain has TRBV29-1 and TRBJ2-3; D perhaps matches TRBD2 (6 bases). Trimming took 7 bases from V and 2 from J, leaving 22 bases between them. Germline V gives CDR1 SQVTM, CDR2 ANQGSEA. This CDR3 comprises 16 residues. The CDR3 here is CSAPAPSASHTDTQYF. Here the CDR3 DNA reads TGCAGCGCCCCAGCCCCTAGCGCCAGCCACACAGATACGCAGTATTTT.

The chain has TRBV14 and TRBJ2-3; D uncertain. There are 11 residues in the CDR3. Germline CDR1 and CDR2: SGHDN and FVKESK. Trimming took off 2 bases at V and 6 bases at J, with 3 bases between the two ends. The CDR3: CASSQSDTQYF. CDR3 in DNA: TGTGCCAGCAGCCAATCGGATACGCAGTATTTT.

The V and J genes are TRBV15 and TRBJ2-3; 9 bases line up with TRBD2. CDR3 length equals 17 residues. Looked up from germline, CDR1 is LNHNV and CDR2 is YYDKDF (reference sequence). The V and J ends lost 1 base and 4 bases, in that order; junction bases with no gene match: 9. CDR3 in DNA: TGTGCCACCAGCAGAGCGGCAGGGACTAGCATCGCAGATACGCAGTATTTT. Its translation: CATSRAAGTSIADTQYF.

The V and J genes are TRBV4-2 and TRBJ1-2; unclear D gene. The length of the CDR3 is 15 residues. V lost 6 bases and J 1 base, leaving 15 bases between the germline ends. Germline assignment: CDR1 LGHNA and CDR2 YNFKEQ. CDR3 protein: CASRPSVTGNYGYTF. CDR3 coding DNA: TGTGCCAGCAGACCTAGCGTGACTGGTAACTATGGCTACACCTTC.

As DNA, the CDR3 is TGTGCCAGCAGGGATCATAGCGGCCTTTCCTACGAGCAGTACTTC. It is translated as CASRDHSGLSYEQYF. V gene TRBV11-2 combines with J gene TRBJ2-7; D may be TRBD2 (6 bases). The germline V gene encodes CDR1 SGHAT and CDR2 FQNNGV. Trimming removed 6 bases from V and 1 base from J, with 16 bases in between. The CDR3 length is 15 residues.

This sequence joins TRBV19 and TRBJ2-2; D might be TRBD2 (6 bases). The CDR3 consists of 16 residues. The germline V and J ends were trimmed by 2 bases and 7 bases, with 17 bases remaining between them. CDR1 and CDR2 from the germline V gene are LNHDA and SQIVND (reference sequence). The CDR3 coding sequence is TGTGCCAGTAGTATAAAGGCCGGGACTTCAATCGGGGAGCTGTTTTTT. This sequence encodes CASSIKAGTSIGELFF.

The chain has TRBV11-2 and TRBJ2-5, with D perhaps matching TRBD1 (6 bases). The DNA end is more similar to TRBJ2-7, so the J call may be wrong. The CDR3 spans 14 residues. Germline assignment: CDR1 SGHAT and CDR2 FQNNGV. The CDR3 coding sequence is TGTGCCAGCAGCTTAGTGACAGGCTCCTACGAGCAGTACTTC. Amino acid sequence: CASSLVTGSYEQYF.

V usage is TRBV5-1 and J usage is TRBJ1-1; D is possibly TRBD1 (5 bases). V gave up 0 bases and J gave up 4 bases, with 13 bases separating them. This CDR3 contains 15 residues. From germline, CDR1 is SGHRS and CDR2 YFSETQ. The CDR3 loop is CASSLDPRALTEAFF. DNA for the CDR3: TGCGCCAGCAGCTTGGATCCCAGGGCCCTCACTGAAGCTTTCTTT.

The chain recombines TRBV13 with TRBJ1-3; tentative D call: TRBD1 (6 bases). The CDR3 extends over 14 amino acids. The germline V and J ends were trimmed by 2 bases and 4 bases, with 9 bases remaining between them. From germline, CDR1 is PRHDT and CDR2 FYEKMQ (reference sequence). CDR3 protein: CASSLLGGGNTIYF. CDR3 bases: TGTGCCAGCAGCTTACTAGGGGGAGGAAACACCATATATTTT.

The chain is built from TRBV7-9 and TRBJ2-3; no definite D call. Per the germline V gene, CDR1 is SEHNR and CDR2 is FQNEAQ (reference sequence). V was clipped by 2 bases and J by 6 bases, with 15 bases between them. The CDR3 has 15 residues. CDR3 sequence: CASSLNTGRRDTQYF. The CDR3 DNA follows: TGTGCCAGCAGCTTAAATACGGGCCGCCGGGATACGCAGTATTTT.

This clone was observed a few times. This chain uses TRBV18 with TRBJ1-2; 8 bases align to TRBD1. The CDR3 runs 14 residues. The V segment lost 2 bases and the J segment 6 bases; nucleotides outside the gene matches: 5. Germline V gene lookup returns CDR1 KGHSH and CDR2 LQKENI. The CDR3 DNA follows: TGTGCCAGCTCACCATCAGGGGGCGACAATGGCTACACCTTC. This gives the protein CASSPSGGDNGYTF.

V and J are TRBV7-2 and TRBJ2-4; D not certain. Germline V gene lookup returns CDR1 SGHTA and CDR2 FQGNSA. V was trimmed by 1 base and J by 8 bases, leaving 12 bases between them. CDR3 length equals 14 residues. CDR3 nucleotide sequence: TGTGCCAGCAGCTTAGAGCCCGGCGGAGACATTCAGTACTTC. Translation: CASSLEPGGDIQYF.